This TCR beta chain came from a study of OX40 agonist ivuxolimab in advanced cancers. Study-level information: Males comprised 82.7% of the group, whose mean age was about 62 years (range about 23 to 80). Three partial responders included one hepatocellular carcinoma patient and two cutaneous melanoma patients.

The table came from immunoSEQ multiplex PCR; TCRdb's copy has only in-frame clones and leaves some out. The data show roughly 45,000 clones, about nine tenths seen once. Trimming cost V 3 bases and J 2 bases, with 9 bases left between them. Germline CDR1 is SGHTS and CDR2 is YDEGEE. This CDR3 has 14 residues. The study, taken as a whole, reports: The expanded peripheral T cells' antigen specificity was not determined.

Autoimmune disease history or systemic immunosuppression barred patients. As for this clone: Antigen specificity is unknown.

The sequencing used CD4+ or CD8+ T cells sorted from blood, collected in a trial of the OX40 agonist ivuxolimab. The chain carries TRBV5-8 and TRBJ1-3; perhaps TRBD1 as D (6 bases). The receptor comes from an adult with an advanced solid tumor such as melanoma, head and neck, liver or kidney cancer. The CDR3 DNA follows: TGTGCCAGCAGCTCGGACAGCCCTGGAAACACCATATATTTT. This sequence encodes CASSSDSPGNTIYF.